A selection of T cell receptor beta chains follows, all from one sample in a study of T cell repertoires in cytomegalovirus infection. In TCRdb, the reads were re-called with MiXCR into one record per CDR3 protein. The sample records fewer than 1,000,000 distinct CDR3 sequences, 25% to 40% being singletons. Their recognized antigens are unknown. This material consisted of cultured CD8+ T cells from PBMCs, taken from culture after CMV antigen stimulation. These receptors came from a human donor in good health (CMV status not recorded). Some clones in this sample may be carry-over from other donors' samples. Each CDR3 is given with its conserved first and last residue. A D gene is named only where the DNA matches it firmly. The size field is filled for only some rows; it gives once, few, many or a size class.

V gene	clone size	J gene	D gene	CDR3 DNA	CDR3 protein
TRBV7-3	many	TRBJ1-2	TRBD1	TGTGCCAGCAGCTTAGGACAGGGAGACTATGGCTACACCTTC	CASSLGQGDYGYTF
TRBV7-8	few	TRBJ2-7	TRBD1	TGTGCCAGCAGCTTAGGGGGACAGGGAAGATATTGGGACGAGCAGTACTTC	CASSLGGQGRYWDEQYF
TRBV12-3/TRBV12-4	NA	TRBJ2-3	TRBD1	TGTGCCAACAGTTGGGACAGGGCTTACACAGATACGCAGTATTTT	CANSWDRAYTDTQYF
TRBV10-3	few	TRBJ2-1	TRBD2	TGTGCCACCCAGACTAGCGGGGGCCCTAACAATGAGCAGTTCTTC	CATQTSGGPNNEQFF
TRBV6-1	NA	TRBJ1-4	NA	TGTGCCAGCAGTGAGGGCACAGGGTGGGAAAAACTGTTTTTT	CASSEGTGWEKLFF
TRBV12-3/TRBV12-4	NA	TRBJ2-1	NA	TGTGCCAGCACCAAGGCCGGGGCGGGACTCAATGAGCAGTTCTTC	CASTKAGAGLNEQFF
TRBV20-1	NA	TRBJ2-1	NA	TGCAGTGCCGCGGAGTGGACCTACAATGAGCAGTTCTTC	CSAAEWTYNEQFF
TRBV9	NA	TRBJ1-4	NA	TGTGCCAGCAGCGAAGCGGGGACGTATGAAAAACTGTTTTTT	CASSEAGTYEKLFF
TRBV5-1	NA	TRBJ1-6	TRBD1	TGCGCCAGCAGCCCACGGACAGGGAACGATTCACCCCTCCACTTT	CASSPRTGNDSPLHF
TRBV20-1	NA	TRBJ1-2	NA	TGCAGTGCTAGAGTTAGGGGTGATGGCTATGGCTACACCTTC	CSARVRGDGYGYTF
TRBV4-2	few	TRBJ2-3	NA	TGTGCCAGCAGCCCAAGCAGGGGAAATACGCAGTATTTT	CASSPSRGNTQYF
TRBV7-9	NA	TRBJ1-2	NA	TGTGCCAGCAGCTTAGTTGTCTTAAGGAGCGGCTACACCTTC	CASSLVVLRSGYTF